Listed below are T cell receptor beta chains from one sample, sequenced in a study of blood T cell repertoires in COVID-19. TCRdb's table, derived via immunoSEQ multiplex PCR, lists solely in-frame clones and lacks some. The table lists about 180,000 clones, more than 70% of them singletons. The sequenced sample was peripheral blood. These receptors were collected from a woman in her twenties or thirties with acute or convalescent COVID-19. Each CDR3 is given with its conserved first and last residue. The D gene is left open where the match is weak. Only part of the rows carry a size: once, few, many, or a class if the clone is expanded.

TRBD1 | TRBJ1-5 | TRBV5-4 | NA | CASSLGTGDQPQHF | TGTGCCAGCAGCTTGGGGACAGGGGATCAGCCCCAGCATTTT
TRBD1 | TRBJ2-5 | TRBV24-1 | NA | CATSDTGGAGETQYF | TGTGCCACCAGTGACACAGGGGGCGCGGGAGAGACCCAGTACTTC
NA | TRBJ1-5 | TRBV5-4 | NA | CASSQGLDQPQHF | TGTGCCAGCAGCCAGGGTCTGGATCAGCCCCAGCATTTT
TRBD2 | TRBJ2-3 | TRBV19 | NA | CANPSGRQGTDTQYF | TGTGCCAATCCAAGCGGGAGACAGGGCACAGATACGCAGTATTTT
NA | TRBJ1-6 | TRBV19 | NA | CASNSEGGYNSPLHF | TGTGCCAGTAATTCGGAGGGCGGCTATAATTCACCCCTCCACTTT
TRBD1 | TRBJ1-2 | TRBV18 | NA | CASSPTLTGNAYGYTF | TGTGCCAGCTCACCCACCCTGACAGGGAACGCCTATGGCTACACCTTC
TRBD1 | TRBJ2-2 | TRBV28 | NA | CASRSPGGPTGELFF | TGTGCCAGCAGATCCCCAGGGGGCCCCACCGGGGAGCTGTTTTTT
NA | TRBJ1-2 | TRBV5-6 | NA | CASSLSSVYGYTF | TGTGCCAGCAGCTTGTCTTCGGTGTATGGCTACACCTTC
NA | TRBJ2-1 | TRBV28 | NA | CASSLPSSNEQFF | TGTGCCAGCAGTTTACCTTCTAGCAATGAGCAGTTCTTC
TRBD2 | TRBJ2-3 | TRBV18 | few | CASSPIGRVKDTQYF | TGTGCCAGCTCACCGATTGGGAGGGTGAAAGATACGCAGTATTTT
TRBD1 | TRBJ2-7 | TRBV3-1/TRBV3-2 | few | CASSRRTGEQYF | TGTGCCAGCAGTCGCCGGACAGGGGAGCAGTACTTC
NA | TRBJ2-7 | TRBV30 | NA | CAWMKPTYEQYF | TGTGCCTGGATGAAGCCTACCTACGAGCAGTACTTC
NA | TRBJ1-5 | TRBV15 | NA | CATSRDIIPGRGPQHF | TGTGCCACCAGCAGAGATATTATTCCGGGTCGTGGGCCCCAGCATTTT
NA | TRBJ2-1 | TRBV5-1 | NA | CASSKTGTDQFF | TGCGCCAGCAGTAAAACCGGGACTGACCAGTTCTTC
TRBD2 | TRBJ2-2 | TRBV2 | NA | CATTSASGNNKAGELFF | TGTGCCACCACCTCGGCTAGCGGGAACAACAAGGCCGGGGAGCTGTTTTTT
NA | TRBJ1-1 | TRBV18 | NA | CASSPAGTEAFF | TGTGCCAGCTCACCTGCGGGAACTGAAGCTTTCTTT
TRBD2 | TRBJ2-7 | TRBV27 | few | CASSFGAGGYEQYF | TGTGCCAGCAGTTTTGGAGCGGGAGGTTACGAGCAGTACTTC
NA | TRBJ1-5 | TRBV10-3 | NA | CAISRESGDQPQHF | TGTGCCATCTCGAGGGAGTCTGGGGATCAGCCCCAGCATTTT
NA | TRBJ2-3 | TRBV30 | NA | CAWSVNTDTQYF | TGTGCCTGGAGTGTTAACACAGATACGCAGTATTTT
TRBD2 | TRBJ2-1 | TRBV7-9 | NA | CASSPQTSGTYNEQFF | TGTGCCAGCAGCCCTCAGACTAGCGGGACGTACAATGAGCAGTTCTTC
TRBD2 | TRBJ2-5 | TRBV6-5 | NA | CASTMGLANEETQYF | TGTGCCAGCACCATGGGACTAGCGAACGAAGAGACCCAGTACTTC
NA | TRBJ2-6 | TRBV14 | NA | CASSQSSGANVLTF | TGTGCCAGCAGCCAGAGCTCTGGGGCCAACGTCCTGACTTTC
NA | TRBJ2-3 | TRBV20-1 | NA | CSARDYRTQYF | TGCAGTGCTAGAGACTATAGAACGCAGTATTTT
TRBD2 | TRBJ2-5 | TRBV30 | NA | CAWSVLGGRRSETQYF | TGTGCCTGGAGTGTACTTGGCGGGAGACGTTCAGAGACCCAGTACTTC
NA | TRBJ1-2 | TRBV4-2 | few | CASSQDKEGLDYGYTF | TGTGCCAGCAGCCAAGATAAGGAGGGATTGGACTATGGCTACACCTTC
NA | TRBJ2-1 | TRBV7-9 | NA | CASSSNYHNEQFF | TGTGCCAGCAGCTCTAACTACCACAATGAGCAGTTCTTC
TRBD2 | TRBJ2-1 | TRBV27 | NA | CASSLTAGGRGEQFF | TGTGCCAGCAGCCTTACAGCGGGAGGTAGAGGTGAGCAGTTCTTC
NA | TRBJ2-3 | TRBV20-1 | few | CSAKYNTQYF | TGCAGTGCAAAGTACAATACGCAGTATTTT
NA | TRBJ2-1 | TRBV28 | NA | CASRTRSWEQFF | TGTGCCAGCAGGACTCGGTCTTGGGAGCAGTTCTTC
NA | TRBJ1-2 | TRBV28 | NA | CASGGNYNYGYTF | TGTGCCAGCGGGGGGAATTATAACTATGGCTACACCTTC
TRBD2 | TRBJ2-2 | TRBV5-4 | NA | CASSLGLAGGSYGELFF | TGTGCCAGCAGTTTAGGACTAGCGGGAGGTTCTTACGGGGAGCTGTTTTTT
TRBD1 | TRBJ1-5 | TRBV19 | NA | CASSTRGHGQPQHF | TGTGCCAGTAGTACCAGGGGGCACGGTCAGCCCCAGCATTTT
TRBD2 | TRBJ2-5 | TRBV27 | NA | CASSTRREGLETQYF | TGTGCCAGCAGTACTAGACGGGAGGGCTTGGAGACCCAGTACTTC
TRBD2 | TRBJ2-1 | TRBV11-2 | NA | CASSLGPGLAGDEQFF | TGTGCCAGCAGCCTAGGTCCGGGACTAGCGGGAGATGAGCAGTTCTTC
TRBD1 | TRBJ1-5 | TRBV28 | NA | CASRTGTAMGQPQHF | TGTGCCAGCAGGACCGGGACAGCGATGGGTCAGCCCCAGCATTTT
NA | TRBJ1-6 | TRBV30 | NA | CAWSPPIISPLHF | TGTGCCTGGAGCCCCCCTATTATTTCACCCCTCCACTTT
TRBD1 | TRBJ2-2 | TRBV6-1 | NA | CASSEAGTETGELFF | TGTGCCAGCAGTGAAGCGGGGACAGAAACCGGGGAGCTGTTTTTT
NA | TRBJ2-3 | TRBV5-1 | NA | CASSFYEEDGTDTQYF | TGCGCCAGCAGCTTTTATGAGGAGGACGGCACAGATACGCAGTATTTT
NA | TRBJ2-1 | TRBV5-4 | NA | CASSFDGYYQFF | TGTGCCAGCAGCTTCGATGGATACTACCAGTTCTTC
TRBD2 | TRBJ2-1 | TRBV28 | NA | CASSFGLAGMEYNEQFF | TGTGCCAGCAGTTTTGGACTAGCGGGAATGGAGTACAATGAGCAGTTCTTC
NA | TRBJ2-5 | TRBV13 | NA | CASRYAGETQYF | TGTGCCAGCAGATATGCGGGAGAGACCCAGTACTTC
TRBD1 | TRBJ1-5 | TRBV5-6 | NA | CANRRDRANQPQHF | TGTGCCAACCGTCGGGACAGGGCCAATCAGCCCCAGCATTTT
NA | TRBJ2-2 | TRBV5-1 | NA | CASNQGGELFF | TGCGCCAGCAATCAGGGTGGGGAGCTGTTTTTT
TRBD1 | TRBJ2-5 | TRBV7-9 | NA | CASSNRGETQYF | TGTGCCAGCAGCAACAGGGGGGAGACCCAGTACTTC
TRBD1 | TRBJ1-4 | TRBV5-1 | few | CASSLRGQGWDEKLFF | TGCGCCAGCAGCCTCCGCGGACAGGGATGGGATGAAAAACTGTTTTTT
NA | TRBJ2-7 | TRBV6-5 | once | CASSSAGAANEQYF | TGTGCCAGCAGTTCCGCGGGGGCGGCCAACGAGCAGTACTTC
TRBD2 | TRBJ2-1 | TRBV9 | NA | CASSVDGGRGINEQFF | TGTGCCAGCAGCGTAGATGGCGGGAGGGGTATCAATGAGCAGTTCTTC
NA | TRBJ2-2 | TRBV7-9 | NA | CASSSEVRNTGELFF | TGTGCCAGCAGCTCCGAGGTCCGGAACACCGGGGAGCTGTTTTTT
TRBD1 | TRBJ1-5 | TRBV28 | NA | CASSARGQGGQPQHF | TGTGCCAGCAGTGCCCGGGGACAGGGGGGTCAGCCCCAGCATTTT
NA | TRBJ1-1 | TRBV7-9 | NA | CASDTGTHSNTEAFF | TGTGCCAGTGACACCGGGACACATTCGAACACTGAAGCTTTCTTT
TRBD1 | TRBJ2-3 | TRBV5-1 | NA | CASRSGQGDDTQYF | TGCGCCAGCCGGTCGGGACAGGGGGACGATACGCAGTATTTT
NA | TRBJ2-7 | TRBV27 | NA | CASSYMGGSYEQYF | TGTGCCAGCAGTTATATGGGGGGCTCCTACGAGCAGTACTTC
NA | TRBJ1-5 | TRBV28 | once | CASRLDEPQHF | TGTGCCAGCAGACTCGATGAGCCCCAGCATTTT
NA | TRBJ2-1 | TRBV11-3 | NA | CASKLVSEQFF | TGTGCCAGCAAACTAGTTTCTGAGCAGTTCTTC
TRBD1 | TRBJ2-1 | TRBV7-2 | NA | CASRSGTGDNEQFF | TGTGCCAGCAGGTCCGGGACAGGAGACAATGAGCAGTTCTTC
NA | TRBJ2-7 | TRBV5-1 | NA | CASTTQGGYEQYF | TGCGCCAGCACCACACAGGGCGGCTACGAGCAGTACTTC
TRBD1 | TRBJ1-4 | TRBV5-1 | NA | CASSSGQGTNEKLFF | TGCGCCAGCAGCTCGGGACAGGGGACTAATGAAAAACTGTTTTTT